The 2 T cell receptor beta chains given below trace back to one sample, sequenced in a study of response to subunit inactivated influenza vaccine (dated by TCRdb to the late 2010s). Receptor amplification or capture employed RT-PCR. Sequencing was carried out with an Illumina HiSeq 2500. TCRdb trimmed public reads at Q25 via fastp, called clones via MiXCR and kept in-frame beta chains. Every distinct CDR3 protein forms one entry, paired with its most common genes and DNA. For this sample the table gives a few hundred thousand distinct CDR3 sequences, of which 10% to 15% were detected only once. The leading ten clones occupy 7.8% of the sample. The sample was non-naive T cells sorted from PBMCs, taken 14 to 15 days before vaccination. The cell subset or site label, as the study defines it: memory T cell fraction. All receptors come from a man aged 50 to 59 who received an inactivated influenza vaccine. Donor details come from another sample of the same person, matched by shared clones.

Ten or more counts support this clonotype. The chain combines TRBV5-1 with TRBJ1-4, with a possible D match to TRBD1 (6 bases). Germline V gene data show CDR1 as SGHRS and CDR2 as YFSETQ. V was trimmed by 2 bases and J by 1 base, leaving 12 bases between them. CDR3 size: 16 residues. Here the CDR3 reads CASSLQGQQTNEKLFF. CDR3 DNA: TGCGCCAGCAGCTTACAGGGTCAGCAAACTAATGAAAAACTGTTTTTT.

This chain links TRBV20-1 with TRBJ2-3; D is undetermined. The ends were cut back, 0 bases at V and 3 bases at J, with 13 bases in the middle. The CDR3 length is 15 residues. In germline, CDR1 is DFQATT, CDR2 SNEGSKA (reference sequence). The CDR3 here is CSARDVWGWTDTQYF. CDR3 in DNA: TGCAGTGCTAGAGATGTATGGGGTTGGACAGATACGCAGTATTTT.